These T cell receptor beta chains were read from a single sample in a study of glioma-infiltrating T cells after dendritic cell vaccination. TCRdb's copy holds only in-frame clones and misses some; the assay was immunoSEQ multiplex PCR. The sample contains roughly 90,000 clones, 85% to 90% of which appear only once. The source material was blood, sampled before dendritic cell vaccination. These receptors originate from a human donor with glioblastoma. CDR3s leave out the opening cysteine and the closing phenylalanine or tryptophan. Size tells how often a clone was seen (once, few, many) or the class of an expanded clone, and some rows leave it out.

V | size | CDR3
TRBV11-2 | once | ASSLVGDYYFTDTQY
TRBV28 | . | ASRTGALVNEQF
TRBV7-2 | . | ASSALSGVGAGPLNEQF
TRBV27 | . | ASKTGTSATYEQY
TRBV27 | . | ASSSGLAGVNQETQY
TRBV11-3 | . | ASSPRPGLAVDTQY
TRBV9 | . | ASSAVPGAFPFEQY
TRBV7-3 | . | ASSRDREEGTEAF
TRBV28 | . | ASSFFVGGRSEQY
TRBV10-3 | . | AISGGGANEQF
TRBV30 | . | AWSEPGGGSGANVLT
TRBV29-1 | . | SVDLPDRGYEQY
TRBV6-1 | . | ASSVPGGDTQY
TRBV29-1 | . | SVELRDRTNYGYT
TRBV28 | . | ASRVRQGPDTQY
TRBV5-4 | . | ASSEQENYGYT
TRBV25-1 | . | ASSELGAGSSYEQY
TRBV6-4 | . | ASDGRAQANSANTGELF
TRBV7-8 | . | ASSYWTGGAYGYT
TRBV6-4 | . | ASSGQGPWTEAF
TRBV13 | . | ASSSLADSSYNEQF
TRBV6-1 | few | ASSETGGGQPQH
TRBV28 | . | ASRLTTPPGTTNEKLF
TRBV13 | . | ASSNSVGQGDAGAF
TRBV11-3 | . | ASSRGGGSSGNTIY
TRBV28 | . | ASSSADSGRARYEQY
TRBV7-2 | . | ASSLDQGSETQY
TRBV4-3 | few | ASSQDAGYTQY
TRBV2 | . | ASSEMDRDSNQPQH
TRBV19 | . | ASSPGQRPLYGYT
TRBV5-6 | . | ASSLGPGQVNTEAF
TRBV5-1 | . | ASSLGEPYEQY
TRBV4-1 | . | ASSPPVRRNEQF
TRBV5-1 | . | ASTSGRFNYNEQF
TRBV5-4 | . | ASSLQVGEQY
TRBV7-8 | . | ASSLVQGDTQY
TRBV6-5 | . | ASSYDRVGDEQY
TRBV14 | . | ASSYLAGAYNEQF
TRBV18 | . | ASSPGQGKNTEAF
TRBV11-2 | . | ASSLGRTGGNEQF
TRBV28 | . | ASSFEYQGAETQY